This T cell receptor (beta chain) emerged from a study of T cell changes during pregnancy in multiple sclerosis. The CDR3 contains 16 residues. Looked up from germline, CDR1 is MNHEY and CDR2 is SMNVEV (reference sequence). The junction had 14 bases not matched to a gene; V was cut back by 5 bases and J by 7 bases. TCRdb's copy holds only in-frame clones and misses some; the assay was immunoSEQ multiplex PCR. Of some 30,000 clones listed, 85% to 90% are singletons. This chain joins TRBV27 and TRBJ2-1; TRBD2 matches 7 bases. Source: CD4+ T cells from peripheral blood mononuclear cells, taken in the third trimester of pregnancy. This sequence originates from a female donor in good health, enrolled as a control in a pregnancy study. Written as DNA, the CDR3 is TGTGCCAGCAGTATACCTAGCGGCCTCGGTCTGAATGAGCAGTTCTTC. Amino acids: CASSIPSGLGLNEQFF.